This T cell receptor beta chain was captured by sequencing in a study of Ad26.COV2.S vaccination and SARS-CoV-2 variants. The wider study: Each vaccinee took Ad26.COV2.S intramuscularly, once or twice 56 days apart. General study results and limits: People who got the vaccine had more spike-specific TCR breadth than people who got placebo.

The treatment was: around 19 received Ad26.COV2.S at low or high dose, single or two shots; about 5 received placebo; per-sample allocation not given. Collection of samples fell on day 63 after the first vaccine or placebo injection. The sample came from a Boston adult aged 18-55 years. Participants' vaccine, an Ad26 vector, delivered Wuhan-strain SARS-CoV-2 spike. Measured with immunoSEQ multiplex PCR; TCRdb has only the in-frame clones, and not every one. Among some 340,000 clones listed, 70% to 90% were seen once. As regards this clone: Antigen unknown. The sample contains more than one DNA sequence encoding this CDR3.

Trimming left V 1 base short and J 3 bases short, with 10 bases between. The germline V gene encodes CDR1 SGHVS and CDR2 FQNEAQ. The length of the CDR3 is 15 residues. Sample: peripheral blood, taken in a trial of Ad26.COV2.S vaccine versus placebo. The chain is built from TRBV7-8 and TRBJ2-1, with a possible D match to TRBD1 (6 bases). This clonotype originated in a person aged 18-65 years who received the Ad26.COV2.S COVID-19 vaccine or a placebo. The CDR3 region is CASSLGTGYYNEQFF. The CDR3 coding sequence is TGTGCCAGCAGCTTAGGAACAGGGTACTACAATGAGCAGTTCTTC.